This is a list of T cell receptor beta chains from one sample in a study of OX40 agonist ivuxolimab in advanced cancers. TCRdb's table, derived via immunoSEQ multiplex PCR, lists solely in-frame clones and lacks some. The sample holds roughly 56,000 clones, 80% to 85% seen once. The specimen was CD4+ or CD8+ T cells sorted from blood, collected in a trial of the OX40 agonist ivuxolimab. The receptors come from an adult with an advanced solid tumor such as melanoma, head and neck, liver or kidney cancer. Each CDR3 is given with its conserved first and last residue. D genes are given only for firm matches. Clone size is shown for a subset of rows, as once, few, many or a class of expanded clone.

TRBV4-1	NA	NA	TRBJ2-7	TGCGCCAGCAGCCGTGGACGCCTGGGTAGCCCAAGGGGGGGCGAGCAGTACTTC	CASSRGRLGSPRGGEQYF
TRBV5-5	TRBD2	NA	TRBJ2-7	TGTGCCAGCAGCTTTAGCGGGAGGGAGCAGTACTTC	CASSFSGREQYF
TRBV27	NA	NA	TRBJ2-5	TGTGCCAGCAGTTCAGGCGGGCTCTGGCCGACAGAGACCCAGTACTTC	CASSSGGLWPTETQYF
TRBV7-3	TRBD2	NA	TRBJ2-7	TGTGCCAGCAGCCCCATGGGACTAGCGGGACCCTACGAGCAGTACTTC	CASSPMGLAGPYEQYF
TRBV5-4	NA	NA	TRBJ1-6	TGTGCCAGCAGCTTGAGTGGCAGAGAAAATTCACCCCTCCACTTT	CASSLSGRENSPLHF
TRBV5-1	NA	NA	TRBJ1-1	TGCGCCAGCAGCTTAGACCCTTCCAACACTGAAGCTTTCTTT	CASSLDPSNTEAFF
TRBV4-1	NA	NA	TRBJ2-3	TGCGCCAGCAGCCAAGTAAAGGGAGCGGGCACAGATACGCAGTATTTT	CASSQVKGAGTDTQYF
TRBV10-3	TRBD1	once	TRBJ1-5	TGTGCCATCACCAGCGACAGGGGTGAGCCCCAGCATTTT	CAITSDRGEPQHF
TRBV27	NA	NA	TRBJ1-1	TGTGCCAGCAGTTCTGAGGGGACATGGATAGGGACTTTCTTT	CASSSEGTWIGTFF
TRBV7-8	NA	NA	TRBJ1-4	TGTGCCAGCAGCTCCAGGTGGGGGAGTGAAAAACTGTTTTTT	CASSSRWGSEKLFF